This T cell receptor beta chain derives from a study of Tregs in tolerant kidney transplant recipients (dated by TCRdb to between 2018 and 2021). General notes on the study: Related donors were used in the transplants with nonmyeloablative bone marrow transplantation, and mixed chimerism was transient in the human trials. The study used TCRbeta sequencing to identify donor-specific regulatory T cells before combined kidney and bone marrow transplantation, then tracked those cells after transplant. The research as a whole found: The study was limited by small patient numbers, and the findings need validation in larger populations and under other immunosuppression protocols. In tolerant patients, the expansion of donor-specific Tregs was greater than global Treg expansion, suggesting that the expansion was antigen-driven rather than nonspecific. Because the PCR primers were changed over time for some patients, nucleotide-level comparison could not be performed across the samples from those patients. Biological reproducibility was not directly addressed, though technical replication error appeared minimal. Expanding Tregs with activated donor B cells appeared to identify the most biologically relevant and donor-specific TCRbeta repertoire.

This specimen's time point label, interpreted: blood sample drawn before combined kidney and bone marrow transplant. Thawed PBMCs were FACS-sorted into unstimulated Tregs (CD4+CD25+CD127-), CD4+ non-Tregs (CD4+CD25-), CD4 cells and CD8 cells. Several combined kidney and bone marrow transplant recipients from the ITN036ST trial were included as patients, and samples were available only from these trial subjects. Healthy control blood was processed to PBMCs by Ficoll density gradient and cryopreserved, and patient PBMCs were collected before and after transplant. For TCRbeta CDR3 sequencing, genomic DNA was extracted from sorted cells using the QIAGEN DNeasy Blood and Tissue Kit. High-throughput TCRbeta CDR3 sequencing was carried out commercially through immunoSEQ, with PCR amplification with bias correction and internal controls included. In the paper's pipeline: Unique productive TCRbeta sequences were defined by CDR3 nucleotide sequence where primers matched, otherwise by CDR3 amino acid sequence with Vbeta and Jbeta genes. As a correction for sorting error, sequences shared between sorted populations at a frequency ratio of 2:1 or less were discarded, and the remaining shared sequences were assigned to the higher population. Donor-reactive sequences were defined as at least 5-fold expanded in CFSE-low cells versus unstimulated cells, with frequency of at least 0.01% in CFSE-low cells. Repertoire divergence was quantified by Jensen-Shannon divergence using the top 100 TCRbeta sequences ranked by frequency. For any sample with multiple sequencing runs, sorting error was corrected in each run separately before the runs were pooled. Held by TCRdb, this immuneACCESS table contains in-frame sequences only and omits some clones. Under half of the omission traces to an unresolved V gene where checked; the cause of the rest is unknown. That table gives V, J and clone size, and the DNA gave D and trimming. A total of about 72,000 clones appear in this sample, about nine tenths of them only once. The ten largest clones add up to approximately 11% of the sample.

V loses 4 bases of germline sequence and J loses 6 bases, and the interval between the two ends is 13 bases. CDR1 MGHRA and CDR2 YSYEKL are derived from the germline V gene. The CDR3 runs 13 residues from the cysteine to the phenylalanine. Kept here is only the CDR3 DNA, which spans 39 bases and is read in frame from base 1. As regards this clone: It has no known antigen specificity. Base qualities are not provided; no much larger clone lies one nucleotide away.

This chain is built from TRBV4-1 and TRBJ2-7; the D region possibly corresponds to TRBD1 (5 bases align). The source of this sequence is a human donor who received a combined kidney and bone marrow transplant. The material was CD8+ T cells from blood, obtained before the transplant. The CDR3 reads as follows: CASSPARGSEQYF. Read as DNA, the sequence is TGCGCCAGCAGCCCAGCAAGGGGCTCCGAGCAGTACTTC.